These 28 T cell receptor beta chains were all obtained from the same sample, sequenced in a study of T cells in Graves' hyperthyroidism and ophthalmopathy. TCR beta CDR3 region amplification was performed from RNA transcripts. The HTBI primer set was used in a first-round RT-PCR of the TCR CDR3. TCRdb reprocessed the multiplex PCR reads with MiXCR, giving one entry per CDR3 protein. Of 550,000 to 600,000 distinct CDR3 sequences listed, 16% are singletons. The sequencing sample was made of blood. Receptors originate from a woman between 18 and 29 years old with Graves' hyperthyroidism.

V usage is TRBV6-1 and J usage is TRBJ2-1, with D tentatively TRBD2 (6 bases). Germline CDR1 is MNHNS and CDR2 is SASEGT. The V gene lost 6 bases and the J gene lost 0 bases, with 15 bases spanning the gap. The CDR3 runs to 16 residues. The CDR3 region has the DNA TGTGCCAGCAGCCCCTGGGTAGCGGTCTCCTACAATGAGCAGTTCTTC. Translation gives CASSPWVAVSYNEQFF.

This clonotype was picked up many times. The gene calls are TRBV7-9 and TRBJ2-1; 8 positions match TRBD2. Looked up from germline, CDR1 is SEHNR and CDR2 is FQNEAQ (reference sequence). V was clipped by 3 bases and J by 8 bases; unmatched bases: 6. The CDR3 loop spans 14 amino acids. The CDR3 DNA reads as TGTGCCAGCAGCTTCCGGGGGGGCCAATATGAGCAGTTCTTC. This sequence encodes CASSFRGGQYEQFF.

This clonotype was seen at least ten times. This sequence joins TRBV20-1 and TRBJ2-5; 7 bases are a match to TRBD1. CDR3 length: 14 amino acids. The trim removed 0 bases at V and 1 base at J, leaving 2 bases unmatched. Looked up from germline, CDR1 is DFQATT and CDR2 is SNEGSKA (reference sequence). CDR3 region: CSARDRQGQETQYF. The CDR3 nucleotides are TGCAGTGCTAGAGATCGACAGGGCCAAGAGACCCAGTACTTC.

This clonotype was recorded at least ten times. This sequence joins TRBV2 and TRBJ2-1, with D perhaps matching TRBD1 (7 bases). Trimming pared 6 bases from V and 9 bases from J, leaving 9 bases between. CDR1 and CDR2 (germline): SNHLY, FYNNEI. The CDR3 loop spans 11 amino acids. The CDR3 DNA is TGTGCCAGCAGGGAGGGGGCTGAGCAGTTCTTC. Amino acids: CASREGAEQFF.

Many counts were recorded for this clonotype. The CDR3 nucleotides are TGTGCTAGTGGTTTGGGGGGACGACGAAGCTCCTACGAGCAGTACTTC. Protein: CASGLGGRRSSYEQYF. The V gene is TRBV12-5, the J gene TRBJ2-7, with D perhaps given as TRBD1 or TRBD2 (5 bases each). V dropped 1 base and J dropped 0 bases, with 13 bases sitting between them. Germline V gives CDR1 LGHNT, CDR2 FRNRAP. This CDR3 is 16 amino acids long.

This clonotype showed up many times. The rearrangement links TRBV28 to TRBJ2-5; TRBD2 agrees at 10 bases. Germline V gene sequence: CDR1 MDHEN, CDR2 SYDVKM. CDR3 length equals 14 residues. With V trimmed by 5 bases and J by 2 bases, 2 bases remained unmatched. The CDR3 nucleotides read TGTGCCAGCAGTCCAGCGGGAGGGCAAGAGACCCAGTACTTC. Translating it yields CASSPAGGQETQYF.

Of note for this clonotype: This may be a read error: a much more frequent sequence differs by one nucleotide. The rearrangement uses TRBV5-1 and TRBJ2-7; 7 nucleotides agree with TRBD2. The CDR3 sequence is 17 residues long. Trimming took 3 bases from V and 5 from J; bases not matched to a gene: 17. Germline CDR1 is SGHRS and CDR2 is YFSETQ. CDR3 in amino acids: CASSSAGAGRGPHEQYF. CDR3 DNA: TGCGCCAGCAGCTCGGCGGGAGCGGGAAGGGGCCCCCACGAGCAGTACTTC.

This clonotype was seen a handful of times. The chain has TRBV15 and TRBJ1-1, with D unresolved. Looked up from germline, CDR1 is LNHNV and CDR2 is YYDKDF (reference sequence). V lost 2 bases and J lost 5, with 9 bases in between. The CDR3 covers 13 residues. The CDR3 coding sequence is TGTGCCACCAGCAGACTTACAGCTACTGAAGCTTTCTTT. Translation gives CATSRLTATEAFF.

This clonotype was counted ten times or more. The V gene is TRBV12-3 or TRBV12-4, the J gene TRBJ1-3, with TRBD1 as a possible D gene (5 bases). V was trimmed by 5 bases and J by 1 base, leaving 12 bases between them. There are 15 residues in the CDR3. CDR3 region: CASSPSRVSGNTIYF. The CDR3 region has the DNA TGTGCCAGCAGTCCCAGCAGGGTGTCTGGAAACACCATATATTTT.

This clonotype was seen ten or more times. The chain employs TRBV20-1 and TRBJ2-2, with 7 bases aligning to TRBD1. Germline trimming cut 0 bases from V and 7 bases from J; bases unmatched to any gene: 8. This CDR3 contains 15 residues. Germline V gene sequence: CDR1 DFQATT, CDR2 SNEGSKA (reference sequence). The CDR3 sequence: CSARDADREIGELFF. CDR3 nucleotide sequence: TGCAGTGCTAGAGACGCAGACAGGGAAATCGGGGAGCTGTTTTTT.

This clonotype was found a few times. The chain employs TRBV30 and TRBJ2-5, with D perhaps being TRBD1 or TRBD2 (5 bases each). Trimming cost V 1 base and J 5 bases, with 14 bases left between them. From germline, CDR1 is GTSNPN and CDR2 SVGIG (reference sequence). CDR3 length equals 14 residues. CDR3 loop: CAWSALSGTETQYF. The CDR3 DNA is TGTGCCTGGAGTGCTCTTTCTGGGACGGAGACCCAGTACTTC.

This clonotype was seen many times. This chain uses TRBV6-1 with TRBJ2-5, with a weak D call TRBD1 (5 bases). CDR1 and CDR2 from the germline V gene are MNHNS and SASEGT. V lost 1 base to trimming and J lost 4 bases, with 16 bases between them. The CDR3 consists of 16 residues. The chain's CDR3 is CASSEEMGRTPETQYF. The CDR3 DNA sequence: TGTGCCAGCAGTGAAGAAATGGGGCGAACCCCAGAGACCCAGTACTTC.

The CDR3 DNA is TGTGCCAGCAGCTTCGTACGGCAGGGTACTGTTGAGACCCAGTACTTC. Encoded protein: CASSFVRQGTVETQYF. J is TRBJ2-5 and V is TRBV11-2; possible D gene TRBD1, 5 bases. Germline V gives CDR1 SGHAT, CDR2 FQNNGV. CDR3 size: 16 residues. Trimming left V 3 bases short and J 5 bases short, with 19 bases between.

The genes are TRBV3-1 and TRBJ2-2; no definite D call. The germline V gene encodes CDR1 LGHDT and CDR2 YNNKEL (reference sequence). This CDR3 spans 15 amino acids. V was pared by 2 bases and J by 8 bases, with 15 bases between. CDR3 residues: CASSQLRAPGGELFF. CDR3 coding DNA: TGTGCCAGCAGCCAACTTCGGGCTCCTGGGGGGGAGCTGTTTTTT.

This clonotype was found once. V usage is TRBV24-1 and J usage is TRBJ1-5; D is unresolved. CDR1 is KGHDR and CDR2 is SFDVKD in the germline V gene. V was trimmed by 0 bases and J by 0 bases, leaving 14 bases between them. The CDR3 extends over 18 amino acids. The CDR3 region is CATSDLPRAWGSNQPQHF. DNA of the CDR3: TGTGCCACCAGTGATTTGCCTAGGGCTTGGGGTAGCAATCAGCCCCAGCATTTT.

With respect to this clonotype: Relative to the germline gene, one junction end is altered; a read error may explain this. The rearrangement uses TRBV14 and TRBJ2-7; 9 nucleotides match TRBD1. The germline V gene has CDR1 SGHDN and CDR2 FVKESK. The CDR3 covers 15 residues. The CDR3 is CASSPPGTGPNEQCF. The CDR3 nucleotides read TGTGCCAGCAGCCCTCCCGGGACAGGGCCGAACGAGCAGTGCTTC.

This clonotype was detected a few times. J is TRBJ2-2 and V is TRBV3-1, with D possibly being TRBD1 (5 bases). The germline CDR1 and CDR2 sequences are LGHDT and YNNKEL (reference sequence). V lost 1 base and J lost 7, with 10 bases in between. This CDR3 region has 14 residues. The CDR3 region is CASSQVGVGGELFF. CDR3 nucleotide sequence: TGTGCCAGCAGCCAAGTAGGGGTCGGCGGGGAGCTGTTTTTT.

The rearrangement links TRBV5-1 to TRBJ2-7; 8 positions agree with TRBD1. In germline, CDR1 is SGHRS, CDR2 YFSETQ. The J segment lost 1 base and the V segment lost 0 bases, leaving 9 bases of the junction unmatched. CDR3 length equals 17 residues. CDR3 sequence: CASSLVPTGVTSYEQYF. The CDR3 DNA reads as TGCGCCAGCAGCTTGGTTCCGACAGGGGTCACATCCTACGAGCAGTACTTC. The full variable domain, rest sourced from reference TRBV5-1 and TRBJ2-7, is KAGVTQTPRYLIKTRGQQVTLSCSPISGHRSVSWYQQTPGQGLQFLFEYFSETQRNKGNFPGRFSGRQFSNSRSEMNVSTLELGDSALYLCASSLVPTGVTSYEQYFGPGTRLTVT.

The V gene is TRBV5-1, the J gene TRBJ1-1; 7 bases match TRBD1. This CDR3 spans 12 amino acids. Germline V lookup: CDR1 SGHRS, CDR2 YFSETQ. Unmatched junction bases numbered 3, after V lost 3 bases and J lost 7 bases. CDR3 coding DNA: TGCGCCAGCAGCTCTACAGGGGTTGAAGCTTTCTTT. As protein: CASSSTGVEAFF.

This chain links TRBV6-1 with TRBJ2-4; D perhaps matches TRBD2 (6 bases). V dropped 6 bases and J dropped 0 bases, with 12 bases sitting between them. The germline CDR1 and CDR2 sequences are MNHNS and SASEGT. The CDR3 is made up of 15 amino acids. Here the CDR3 reads CASRGEVVAKNIQYF. CDR3 nucleotide sequence: TGTGCCAGCAGAGGGGAGGTAGTAGCCAAAAACATTCAGTACTTC.

This clonotype was recorded many times. The chain has TRBV6-5 and TRBJ1-2, with D maybe TRBD1 (5 bases). Trimming removed 2 bases at V and 8 bases at J, with 15 bases between. There are 14 residues in the CDR3. Germline assignment: CDR1 MNHEY and CDR2 SVGAGI. The CDR3 DNA reads TGTGCCAGCAGTTACGGTGGACAAGAAGTCGGCTACACCTTC. This sequence encodes CASSYGGQEVGYTF.

The V gene is TRBV3-1, the J gene TRBJ2-1; D may correspond to TRBD1 or TRBD2 (5 bases each). CDR1 is LGHDT, CDR2 YNNKEL, per germline (reference sequence). The CDR3 loop spans 18 amino acids. The V end was cut by 0 bases, the J end by 0 bases, with 15 bases between. The CDR3 sequence is CASSQDKFRESSYNEQFF. DNA of the CDR3: TGTGCCAGCAGCCAAGATAAGTTCAGGGAGTCCTCCTACAATGAGCAGTTCTTC.

The sample holds a few counts of this clonotype. This chain joins TRBV28 and TRBJ2-1; D might be TRBD1 (6 bases). The CDR3 sequence is 15 residues long. The germline V and J ends were trimmed by 8 bases and 2 bases, with 16 bases remaining between them. Per the germline V gene, CDR1 is MDHEN and CDR2 is SYDVKM. The CDR3 here is CASGLTGPPYNEQFF. DNA for the CDR3: TGTGCCAGCGGTCTTACAGGGCCCCCCTACAATGAGCAGTTCTTC.

On this clonotype itself: Given a much more abundant clone one base away, this may be a read error. The genes are TRBV11-2 and TRBJ2-7; perhaps TRBD2 as D (6 bases). V lost 5 bases and J lost 3, with 11 bases in between. The CDR3 has 13 amino acids. The V gene's germline CDR1 is SGHAT and CDR2 FQNNGV. The CDR3 bases are TGTGCCAGCAGCCTTACTAGCAACTACGAGCAGTACTTC. This translates into CASSLTSNYEQYF.

The chain joins TRBV6-1 to TRBJ2-1, with 7 bases that match TRBD2. In germline, CDR1 is MNHNS, CDR2 SASEGT. The CDR3 has 14 amino acids. Trimming cost V 6 bases and J 8 bases; bases outside gene matches: 10. The CDR3 spells CASRLLTSAHEQFF. The CDR3 DNA follows: TGTGCCAGCAGGCTCCTTACTAGCGCCCATGAGCAGTTCTTC.

This clonotype has a count of ten or more. The chain uses TRBV3-1 and TRBJ1-6; TRBD1 might be the D (5 bases). Germline V gene lookup returns CDR1 LGHDT and CDR2 YNNKEL (reference sequence). The germline V and J ends were trimmed by 4 bases and 9 bases, with 13 bases remaining between them. The CDR3 runs 14 residues. As DNA, the CDR3 is TGTGCCAGCAGCCTATGGGACCTGGGTTCACCCCTCCACTTT. Translating gives CASSLWDLGSPLHF.

The genes are TRBV20-1 and TRBJ1-3; D not resolved. The CDR3 length is 17 residues. The ends were cut back, 4 bases at V and 0 bases at J, with 19 bases in the middle. CDR1 is DFQATT, CDR2 SNEGSKA, per germline (reference sequence). The CDR3 nucleotides read TGCAGTGCTATTGAGTCGGCTGCAGGCCTCTCTGGAAACACCATATATTTT. Protein sequence: CSAIESAAGLSGNTIYF.

V usage is TRBV5-1 and J usage is TRBJ2-7, with TRBD1 matching 9 bases. The trim removed 4 bases at V and 3 bases at J, leaving 5 bases unmatched. Germline V CDR1 and CDR2: SGHRS, YFSETQ. The CDR3 totals 14 residues. The CDR3 region has the DNA TGCGCCAGCAGCCTCCCGGACAGGGGCTACGAGCAGTACTTC. Translated, it gives CASSLPDRGYEQYF.